These 25 T cell receptor beta chains came from one sample sequenced in a study of shared clonotypes between healthy human individuals. The assay was immunoSEQ multiplex PCR, and TCRdb's table has in-frame clones only and misses some. There are 2,500,000 or so clones in the sample; over 85% occur only once, and more than 0.35% lies in the top ten. The sequenced material came from naive CD4+ T cells from PBMCs. Subset specified: CD45RA+ positively selected. The source of these receptors is a man between 18 and 29 years old in good health. Some clones in this sample may be carry-over from other donors' samples.

This clone occurred a few times. The sample contains more than one DNA sequence encoding this CDR3. The chain combines TRBV4-1 with TRBJ1-5; D perhaps matches TRBD1 (5 bases). The CDR3 covers 16 residues. CDR1 is MGHRA, CDR2 YSYEKL, per germline. V shed 0 bases and J shed 1 base, with 10 bases lying between them. The CDR3 region is CASSQEGRGSNQPQHF. The CDR3 DNA follows: TGCGCCAGCAGCCAAGAAGGCCGGGGGAGCAATCAGCCCCAGCATTTT.

The chain employs TRBV6-6 and TRBJ2-7, with D perhaps TRBD2 (5 bases). There are 15 residues in the CDR3. V was pared by 3 bases and J by 5 bases, with 17 bases between. Germline V gene lookup returns CDR1 MNHNY and CDR2 SVGAGI (reference sequence). The CDR3 sequence: CASSYDGAGVNEQYF. The CDR3 nucleotides are TGTGCCAGCAGTTATGACGGAGCCGGGGTTAACGAGCAGTACTTC.

This rearrangement joins TRBV5-1 to TRBJ2-7; TRBD1 aligns across 7 bases. Germline CDR1 is SGHRS and CDR2 is YFSETQ. This CDR3 is built from 12 residues. The V segment lost 3 bases and the J segment 6 bases; nucleotides outside the gene matches: 3. For the CDR3, the DNA is TGCGCCAGCAGCTACACAGGGGCCGAGCAGTACTTC. It is translated as CASSYTGAEQYF.

The chain joins TRBV19 to TRBJ2-3; 14 bases line up with TRBD2. Germline trimming cut 5 bases from V and 6 bases from J; bases unmatched to any gene: 4. The germline CDR1 and CDR2 sequences are LNHDA and SQIVND (reference sequence). The CDR3 is made up of 15 amino acids. Here the CDR3 DNA reads TGTGCCAGTAGTGGGACTAGCGGGAGAAGGGATACGCAGTATTTT. Its protein product is CASSGTSGRRDTQYF.

CDR3 nucleotide sequence: TGTGCCAGCAGCTTAAATAGGGACCAAGAGACCCAGTACTTC. Translation gives CASSLNRDQETQYF. The chain links TRBV7-3 to TRBJ2-5; D uncertain. The V and J ends lost 1 base and 0 bases respectively, with 6 bases between them. This CDR3 is built from 14 residues. Germline V gene lookup returns CDR1 SGHTA and CDR2 FQGTGA.

The genes are TRBV19 and TRBJ2-4; a possible D gene is TRBD2 (5 bases). Germline V gene sequence: CDR1 LNHDA, CDR2 SQIVND (reference sequence). The length of the CDR3 is 16 residues. The V end lost 2 bases, the J end lost 1 base, and 12 bases lay between the germline ends. The CDR3 region is CASSISPRRAKNIQYF. DNA for the CDR3: TGTGCCAGTAGTATATCTCCCAGGAGGGCCAAAAACATTCAGTACTTC.

The chain recombines TRBV28 with TRBJ2-7, with 15 bases fitting TRBD2. Unmatched junction bases numbered 11, after V lost 5 bases and J lost 3 bases. This CDR3 comprises 18 residues. Germline V gene data show CDR1 as MDHEN and CDR2 as SYDVKM. This chain's CDR3 is CASSPGTSGRSINYEQYF. The CDR3 region has the DNA TGTGCCAGCAGTCCCGGGACTAGCGGGAGGAGCATTAACTACGAGCAGTACTTC.

Notes on this clone: The sample holds other DNA sequences that translate to the same CDR3. V and J are TRBV5-4 and TRBJ2-7; 10 nucleotides line up with TRBD2. V lost 3 bases and J lost 3; bases outside the gene matches: 6. The germline CDR1 and CDR2 sequences are SGHNT and YYREEE (reference sequence). The CDR3 consists of 15 residues. CDR3 in amino acids: CASSSPGLASYEQYF. CDR3 coding DNA: TGTGCCAGCAGCTCACCGGGACTAGCGAGCTACGAGCAGTACTTC.

The chain uses TRBV10-3 and TRBJ1-2; D is undetermined. The V gene lost 0 bases and the J gene lost 5 bases, with 10 bases spanning the gap. Germline V CDR1 and CDR2: ENHRY, SYGVKD. The CDR3 spans 14 residues. CDR3 amino acids: CAISESVRTYGYTF. As DNA, the CDR3 is TGTGCCATCAGTGAGTCGGTTCGCACTTATGGCTACACCTTC.

The J gene is TRBJ2-7, the V gene TRBV5-1; 7 nucleotides agree with TRBD2. V shed 2 bases, J shed 4 bases, and the junction held 6 bases outside the gene matches. Per germline, CDR1 SGHRS and CDR2 YFSETQ. This CDR3 is 14 amino acids long. CDR3 sequence: CASSFGGSVYEQYF. For the CDR3, the DNA is TGCGCCAGCAGCTTTGGCGGGAGTGTATACGAGCAGTACTTC.

The chain links TRBV4-3 to TRBJ2-3; D remains unclear. The CDR3 runs to 14 residues. V was shortened by 1 base and J by 7 bases, with 12 bases between the two germline ends. Per the germline V gene, CDR1 is LGHNA and CDR2 is YSLEER. CDR3 sequence (DNA): TGCGCCAGCAGCCAAGTCCCAGCAGGAAATACGCAGTATTTT. It is translated as CASSQVPAGNTQYF.

A single count supports this clone. The V call is TRBV6-5, the J call TRBJ2-7; 8 bases line up with TRBD2. The junction had 10 bases not matched to a gene; V was cut back by 5 bases and J by 4 bases. CDR1 MNHEY and CDR2 SVGAGI come from the germline V gene. The CDR3 is 15 residues long. In DNA, the CDR3 is TGTGCCAGCAGTCCATCGGGAGGGAGTCAGTACGAGCAGTACTTC. It codes for CASSPSGGSQYEQYF.

Comments on this clone: This sample also contains other DNA sequences that code for the same CDR3. This sequence joins TRBV18 and TRBJ2-7, with 11 bases aligning to TRBD1. Germline lookup yields CDR1 KGHSH and CDR2 LQKENI. The length of the CDR3 is 14 residues. V lost 6 bases to trimming and J lost 3 bases; unmatched junction nucleotides: 4. The CDR3 DNA reads TGTGCCAGCTCTCAGGGACAGGGGGGCTACGAGCAGTACTTC. This sequence encodes CASSQGQGGYEQYF. Variable domain in full (rest from reference TRBV18 and TRBJ2-7): NAGVMQNPRHLVRRRGQEARLRCSPMKGHSHVYWYRQLPEEGLKFMVYLQKENIIDESGMPKERFSAEFPKEGPSILRIQQVVRGDSAAYFCASSQGQGGYEQYFGPGTRLTVT.

This rearrangement joins TRBV5-4 to TRBJ1-4, with 7 bases identical to TRBD1. Germline lookup yields CDR1 SGHNT and CDR2 YYREEE (reference sequence). Trimming at V came to 4 bases and at J to 3 bases, leaving 6 bases not matched to a gene. This CDR3 has 15 residues. The CDR3 sequence: CASSNRQGANEKLFF. CDR3 DNA sequence: TGTGCCAGCAGCAATAGACAGGGTGCTAATGAAAAACTGTTTTTT.

The J gene is TRBJ2-1, the V gene TRBV15; 7 nucleotides agree with TRBD2. There are 17 residues in the CDR3. With V trimmed by 3 bases and J by 0 bases, 8 bases remained unmatched. Germline assignment: CDR1 LNHNV and CDR2 YYDKDF (reference sequence). As DNA, the CDR3 is TGTGCCACCAGCAGGGAGACTAGCTGGAGCTCCTACAATGAGCAGTTCTTC. As protein: CATSRETSWSSYNEQFF.

The rearrangement uses TRBV9 and TRBJ2-7; D perhaps matches TRBD1 (5 bases). Germline-derived CDR1 and CDR2 are SGDLS and YYNGEE. This CDR3 comprises 14 residues. Between the trimmed V and J ends, which lost 0 bases and 5 bases, there was a span of 12 bases. CDR3 in amino acids: CASSVETDYHEQYF. The CDR3 coding sequence is TGTGCCAGCAGCGTAGAGACAGATTACCACGAGCAGTACTTC.

V is TRBV19 and J is TRBJ1-1, with a tentative D call TRBD1 (6 bases). V lost 4 bases and J 5 bases, leaving 11 bases between the germline ends. Germline V CDR1 and CDR2: LNHDA, SQIVND (reference sequence). The CDR3 contains 13 residues. The CDR3 sequence: CASSTYRETEAFF. CDR3 sequence (DNA): TGTGCCAGTAGTACCTACAGGGAAACTGAAGCTTTCTTT.

This clone was seen a handful of times. Different DNA sequences within this sample yield the same CDR3. The chain links TRBV30 to TRBJ1-4; the D is unclear. The CDR3 covers 13 residues. Trimming stripped 4 bases from V and 2 bases from J, with 8 bases between. Germline assignment: CDR1 GTSNPN and CDR2 SVGIG (reference sequence). The CDR3 region has the DNA TGTGCCTGGACCGGGAGGACTAATGAAAAACTGTTTTTT. This encodes CAWTGRTNEKLFF.

J is TRBJ1-2 and V is TRBV28; D is uncertain. V was trimmed by 7 bases and J by 2 bases, leaving 8 bases between them. In germline, CDR1 is MDHEN, CDR2 SYDVKM. The CDR3 runs to 12 residues. CDR3 bases: TGTGCCAGCATGACCGAAAACTATGGCTACACCTTC. The encoded protein is CASMTENYGYTF.

This clone was observed once. The chain uses TRBV21-1 and TRBJ2-7; the D segment call TRBD2 is taken from the table without a DNA check. TRBV21-1 is given as a pseudogene. The CDR3 loop spans 16 amino acids. CDR3: CASSKARLAPTYEQYF. The CDR3 nucleotides are TGTGCCAGCAGCAAAGCGCGGCTAGCGCCTACCTACGAGCAGTACTTC.

The gene calls are TRBV4-1 and TRBJ2-3; 10 bases agree with TRBD1. Germline lookup yields CDR1 MGHRA and CDR2 YSYEKL. Trimming at V came to 0 bases and at J to 2 bases, leaving 5 bases not matched to a gene. The CDR3 totals 17 residues. The CDR3 here is CASSQEQTGGNTDTQYF. In DNA, the CDR3 is TGCGCCAGCAGCCAAGAGCAGACAGGGGGCAACACAGATACGCAGTATTTT.

This chain connects TRBV19 to TRBJ2-3; D is uncertain. From germline, CDR1 is LNHDA and CDR2 SQIVND (reference sequence). Trimming removed 6 bases at V and 5 bases at J, with 6 bases between. The CDR3 covers 11 residues. The CDR3: CASRTQDTQYF. The CDR3 region has the DNA TGTGCCAGTAGAACTCAAGATACGCAGTATTTT.

This clone was found once. The chain combines TRBV7-7 with TRBJ2-7; TRBD2 aligns across 13 bases. V lost 1 base to trimming and J lost 6 bases; unmatched junction nucleotides: 12. The CDR3 is made up of 18 amino acids. The germline gives CDR1 SSHAT, CDR2 FNYEAQ (reference sequence). CDR3 DNA: TGTGCCAGCAGCTTAGAACTAGCGGGAGGGCCTGCTATGGGCGAGCAGTACTTC. Translated: CASSLELAGGPAMGEQYF.

The chain links TRBV4-1 to TRBJ1-2, with a possible D match to TRBD1 (6 bases). The germline V gene encodes CDR1 MGHRA and CDR2 YSYEKL. V lost 0 bases and J lost 2, with 10 bases in between. The CDR3 sequence is 15 residues long. The CDR3 protein is CASSQDQGINYGYTF. The CDR3 DNA reads TGCGCCAGCAGCCAAGATCAGGGGATAAACTATGGCTACACCTTC.

The chain joins TRBV30 to TRBJ2-7; D gene ambiguous. The CDR3 extends over 13 amino acids. V was trimmed by 3 bases and J by 0 bases, leaving 9 bases between them. From germline, CDR1 is GTSNPN and CDR2 SVGIG (reference sequence). CDR3 sequence: CAWSRKGSYEQYF. The CDR3 DNA reads as TGTGCCTGGAGCAGGAAGGGCTCCTACGAGCAGTACTTC.